Below, 24 T cell receptor beta chains from the same sample are listed, as sequenced in a study of blood T cell repertoires in COVID-19. Here immunoSEQ multiplex PCR was the method, and the copy in TCRdb shows in-frame clones only, minus some. Altogether around 430,000 clones are present, 87% being singletons, with the ten largest covering approximately 10%. Sequenced: PBMCs or T cells enriched from blood (not recorded which). The origin of the receptors is a woman aged 45-65 years who had recovered from COVID-19.

This clone has a single count. This chain uses TRBV2 with TRBJ2-6; tentative D call: TRBD1 (6 bases). Germline V gene sequence: CDR1 SNHLY, CDR2 FYNNEI. Trimming took 8 bases from V and 0 from J, leaving 11 bases between them. The CDR3 has 15 residues. The CDR3 loop reads CASRDINSGANVLTF. The CDR3 DNA reads TGTGCCAGCCGGGACATTAACTCTGGGGCCAACGTCCTGACTTTC.

The genes are TRBV18 and TRBJ1-2; D gene uncertain. The CDR3 spans 15 residues. CDR1 is KGHSH, CDR2 LQKENI, per germline. V lost 6 bases and J 1 base, leaving 15 bases between the germline ends. Written as DNA, the CDR3 is TGTGCCAGCTCGCCAGATGGCCAAATTAACTATGGCTACACCTTC. It is translated as CASSPDGQINYGYTF.

This chain links TRBV7-3 with TRBJ1-2, with 12 bases that match TRBD1. Germline lookup yields CDR1 SGHTA and CDR2 FQGTGA. Trimming cost V 5 bases and J 6 bases; bases outside gene matches: 4. There are 14 residues in the CDR3. The CDR3, as DNA: TGTGCCAGCAGCCGAGGGACAGGGGGCGATGGCTACACCTTC. The encoded protein is CASSRGTGGDGYTF.

The J gene is TRBJ2-7, the V gene TRBV28, with 7 nucleotides matching TRBD1. Germline CDR1 MDHEN, CDR2 SYDVKM. With V trimmed by 5 bases and J by 4 bases, 8 bases remained unmatched. The CDR3 extends over 14 amino acids. CDR3 loop: CASSPGDSWYEQYF. CDR3 nucleotides: TGTGCCAGCAGTCCCGGGGACAGCTGGTACGAGCAGTACTTC. The full variable domain, in which reference TRBV28 and TRBJ2-7 provide the parts outside the CDR3, is DVKVTQSSRYLVKRTGEKVFLECVQDMDHENMFWYRQDPGLGLRLIYFSYDVKMKEKGDIPEGYSVSREKKERFSLILESASTNQTSMYLCASSPGDSWYEQYFGPGTRLTVT.

J is TRBJ2-7 and V is TRBV19; TRBD2 agrees at 10 bases. In germline, CDR1 is LNHDA, CDR2 SQIVND (reference sequence). The CDR3 covers 17 residues. Trimming took 4 bases from V and 2 from J; bases not matched to a gene: 11. The CDR3 is CASSKSSGGRSPYEQYF. The CDR3 DNA sequence: TGTGCCAGTAGTAAGTCTAGCGGGGGACGTTCCCCCTACGAGCAGTACTTC.

With respect to this clone: Other DNA sequences in the same sample also yield this CDR3. The genes are TRBV7-2 and TRBJ1-2; TRBD1 agrees at 11 bases. J gave up 8 bases and V 5 bases, and 4 bases lay outside the gene matches. The CDR3 is 13 residues long. The germline V gene has CDR1 SGHTA and CDR2 FQGNSA. The CDR3 reads CASSLDRGRGYTF. Written as DNA, the CDR3 is TGTGCCAGCAGCCTGGACAGGGGGCGAGGCTACACCTTC.

The V gene is TRBV28, the J gene TRBJ1-5; 9 bases agree with TRBD1. Trimming removed 5 bases from V and 0 bases from J; junction bases left unmatched: 14. The CDR3 has 19 amino acids. The V gene's germline CDR1 is MDHEN and CDR2 SYDVKM. The CDR3 DNA sequence: TGTGCCAGCAGTCACCGGCGGGACAGGGTCATTTATAGCAATCAGCCCCAGCATTTT. The encoded protein is CASSHRRDRVIYSNQPQHF.

This chain uses TRBV2 with TRBJ2-5, with 10 bases that match TRBD1. Germline V CDR1 and CDR2: SNHLY, FYNNEI. J was trimmed by 5 bases and V by 5 bases; bases with no gene match: 5. The CDR3 is 14 residues long. Written as DNA, the CDR3 is TGTGCCAGCAGTCCCGGGACAGGGGTGGAGACCCAGTACTTC. Amino acids: CASSPGTGVETQYF. Using reference TRBV2 and TRBJ2-5 for the parts outside the CDR3, the full variable domain is EPEVTQTPSHQVTQMGQEVILRCVPISNHLYFYWYRQILGQKVEFLVSFYNNEISEKSEIFDDQFSVERPDGSNFTLKIRSTKLEDSAMYFCASSPGTGVETQYFGPGTRLLVL.

The chain recombines TRBV3-1 (or the pseudogene TRBV3-2) with TRBJ2-1, with a possible D match to TRBD2 (5 bases). The V gene lost 4 bases and the J gene lost 3 bases, with 7 bases spanning the gap. There are 13 residues in the CDR3. The germline V gene has CDR1 LGHDT and CDR2 YNNKEL (reference sequence). The CDR3 protein is CASSPRGYNEQFF. CDR3 coding DNA: TGTGCCAGCAGCCCCCGGGGCTACAATGAGCAGTTCTTC.

The rearrangement links TRBV5-1 to TRBJ2-7; D not certain. This CDR3 is 12 amino acids long. Trimming stripped 5 bases from V and 6 bases from J, with 12 bases between. Germline CDR1 reads SGHRS; CDR2 reads YFSETQ. The CDR3 here is CASRDTSREQYF. As DNA, the CDR3 is TGCGCCAGCAGAGATACATCTCGCGAGCAGTACTTC.

J is TRBJ2-7 and V is TRBV2, with TRBD1 matching over 8 bases. Looked up from germline, CDR1 is SNHLY and CDR2 is FYNNEI. The V gene end was trimmed by 1 base and the J gene end by 2 bases; junction bases not matched to a gene: 7. The CDR3 consists of 16 residues. CDR3 sequence reads: CASSEVQGALTYEQYF. CDR3 DNA: TGTGCCAGCAGTGAAGTTCAGGGGGCTTTAACCTACGAGCAGTACTTC.

The chain carries TRBV3-1 (or the pseudogene TRBV3-2) and TRBJ2-2; a possible D gene is TRBD2 (7 bases). The CDR3 totals 16 residues. The V gene's germline CDR1 is LGHDT and CDR2 YNNKEL (reference sequence). V dropped 4 bases and J dropped 6 bases, with 18 bases sitting between them. CDR3 amino acids: CASSPLRGGESGELFF. CDR3 sequence (DNA): TGTGCCAGCAGCCCTCTACGCGGGGGCGAATCCGGGGAGCTGTTTTTT.

The chain links TRBV18 to TRBJ2-5; 7 bases match TRBD2. The V and J ends lost 3 bases and 5 bases, in that order; junction bases with no gene match: 9. The germline V gene has CDR1 KGHSH and CDR2 LQKENI. The CDR3 consists of 15 residues. The CDR3 loop reads CASSPEVARGETQYF. The DNA of the CDR3 is TGTGCCAGCTCACCCGAAGTCGCGCGGGGGGAGACCCAGTACTTC. The full variable domain, rest sourced from reference TRBV18 and TRBJ2-5, is NAGVMQNPRHLVRRRGQEARLRCSPMKGHSHVYWYRQLPEEGLKFMVYLQKENIIDESGMPKERFSAEFPKEGPSILRIQQVVRGDSAAYFCASSPEVARGETQYFGPGTRLLVL.

The CDR3 is CARYQAIGTDNEKLFF. As DNA, the CDR3 is TGTGCCAGATACCAAGCAATCGGGACAGACAATGAAAAACTGTTTTTT. This sequence joins TRBV6-7 and TRBJ1-4; 7 positions match TRBD1. TRBV6-7 is flagged as an ORF with uncertain function. The CDR3 loop spans 16 amino acids. The junction had 15 bases not matched to a gene; V was cut back by 9 bases and J by 5 bases.

The chain is built from TRBV2 and TRBJ1-3; D remains unclear. The V gene lost 3 bases and the J gene lost 0 bases, with 9 bases spanning the gap. This CDR3 is built from 15 residues. The V gene's germline CDR1 is SNHLY and CDR2 FYNNEI. The CDR3 sequence: CASSDPWPSGNTIYF. Here the CDR3 DNA reads TGTGCCAGCAGTGATCCATGGCCCTCTGGAAACACCATATATTTT. Filled out from reference TRBV2 and TRBJ1-3, the complete variable domain reads EPEVTQTPSHQVTQMGQEVILRCVPISNHLYFYWYRQILGQKVEFLVSFYNNEISEKSEIFDDQFSVERPDGSNFTLKIRSTKLEDSAMYFCASSDPWPSGNTIYFGEGSWLTVV.

The V and J genes are TRBV28 and TRBJ2-4; TRBD1 is a possible D gene (7 bases). Looked up from germline, CDR1 is MDHEN and CDR2 is SYDVKM. The CDR3 extends over 15 amino acids. Trimming took off 2 bases at V and 9 bases at J, with 17 bases between the two ends. CDR3 region: CASSLITGGGGIQYF. Written as DNA, the CDR3 is TGTGCCAGCAGTTTAATAACTGGAGGGGGCGGCATTCAGTACTTC.

V gene TRBV30 combines with J gene TRBJ2-7, with a possible D match to TRBD1 (7 bases). Germline loops: CDR1 GTSNPN, CDR2 SVGIG (reference sequence). Trimming removed 0 bases from V and 2 bases from J, with 17 bases in between. This CDR3 has 16 amino acids. The CDR3 region has the DNA TGTGCCTGGAGTGTACTTCGGGGGACAGCCACCTACGAGCAGTACTTC. Translating gives CAWSVLRGTATYEQYF.

The J gene is TRBJ1-6, the V gene TRBV7-3, with D possibly being TRBD1 (5 bases). V was cut by 1 base and J by 7 bases, with 11 bases left in between. The germline gives CDR1 SGHTA, CDR2 FQGTGA. The CDR3 covers 15 residues. The CDR3 reads CASSLKGDKNSPLHF. As DNA, the CDR3 is TGTGCCAGCAGCTTAAAAGGGGATAAGAATTCACCCCTCCACTTT.

This clone showed up just once. DNA of the CDR3: TGCGCCAGCAGCCAAGATTCGTACGGGATGGGTAATGAAAAACTGTTTTTT. Translation gives CASSQDSYGMGNEKLFF. The V call is TRBV4-1, the J call TRBJ1-4; the D is unclear. The CDR3 spans 17 residues. Germline assignment: CDR1 MGHRA and CDR2 YSYEKL. Trimming stripped 0 bases from V and 4 bases from J, with 15 bases between.

The chain couples TRBV7-6 to TRBJ2-1; tentatively, D is TRBD2 (5 bases). Germline-derived CDR1 and CDR2 are SGHVS and FNYEAQ. Deletions cut 4 bases from V and 4 bases from J, with 11 bases between. The CDR3 runs 14 residues. The CDR3 region is CASSSLGEYNEQFF. The CDR3 region has the DNA TGTGCCAGCAGCTCCCTCGGGGAATACAATGAGCAGTTCTTC.

This chain connects TRBV27 to TRBJ2-7; 7 bases align to TRBD1. V dropped 5 bases and J dropped 3; count of bases not matched to a gene: 7. Germline CDR1 reads MNHEY; CDR2 reads SMNVEV (reference sequence). The CDR3 consists of 14 residues. The CDR3 reads CASSVGTDHYEQYF. CDR3 DNA sequence: TGTGCCAGCAGTGTGGGGACAGACCACTACGAGCAGTACTTC.

This clone was picked up a small number of times. The CDR3 reads CAWAFSTFSNEKLFF. CDR3 nucleotides: TGTGCCTGGGCCTTCTCCACATTTTCTAATGAAAAACTGTTTTTT. This chain connects TRBV30 to TRBJ1-4; D is unresolved. The germline V and J ends were trimmed by 5 bases and 3 bases, with 16 bases remaining between them. This CDR3 is 15 amino acids long. Looked up from germline, CDR1 is GTSNPN and CDR2 is SVGIG (reference sequence).

V and J are TRBV2 and TRBJ1-6; 7 bases align to TRBD1. There are 13 residues in the CDR3. V trimming: 11 bases; J trimming: 7 bases; junction bases outside the gene matches: 8. The germline CDR1 and CDR2 sequences are SNHLY and FYNNEI. DNA for the CDR3: TGTGCCGGCAACAGGGGCAGGAATTCACCCCTCCACTTT. This codes for CAGNRGRNSPLHF.

The rearrangement joins TRBV7-8 to TRBJ1-1; D is undetermined. This CDR3 is 12 amino acids long. Trimming took 5 bases from V and 5 from J, leaving 9 bases between them. Germline values: CDR1 SGHVS, CDR2 FQNEAQ. The CDR3 DNA is TGTGCCAGCAGCACCCAGTCGACTGAAGCTTTCTTT. As protein: CASSTQSTEAFF.